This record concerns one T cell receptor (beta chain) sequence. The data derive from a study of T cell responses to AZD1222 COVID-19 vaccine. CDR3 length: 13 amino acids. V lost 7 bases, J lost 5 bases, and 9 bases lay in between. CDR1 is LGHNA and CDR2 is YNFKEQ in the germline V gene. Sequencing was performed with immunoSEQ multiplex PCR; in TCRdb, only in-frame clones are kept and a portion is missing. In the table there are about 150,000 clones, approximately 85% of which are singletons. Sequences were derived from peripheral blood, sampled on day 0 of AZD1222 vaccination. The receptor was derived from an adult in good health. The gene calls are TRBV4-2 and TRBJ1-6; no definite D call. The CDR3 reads CASNGRDNSPLHF. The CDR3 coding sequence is TGTGCCAGCAATGGAAGGGATAATTCACCCCTCCACTTT.